What follows is one T cell receptor (beta chain) and its context. The antigen remains unidentified. Donors had nominal health at sampling but likely had unrecorded immune exposures. Primers for the PCR totalled 60 Vbeta and 13 Jbeta. Data came from immunoSEQ multiplex PCR; TCRdb stores just in-frame clones and leaves some out. The table lists 150,000 to 200,000 clones, 70% to 80% of them singletons. Trimming removed 2 bases from V and 4 bases from J; junction bases left unmatched: 7. Germline loops: CDR1 SQVTM, CDR2 ANQGSEA. The CDR3 totals 14 residues. This sample was taken from a study of cytomegalovirus exposure and HLA in healthy donors. Findings and caveats of the study: Within the data, a cluster of highly shared sequence variants was likely a sequencing artifact. While the bulk of TCR sequences proved rare, some public TCRs turned up in many donors. A link between a missense DCLRE1C variant and TCR beta V- and J-gene trimming emerged from a later analysis.

The origin of this receptor is a man in his forties in good health and CMV-seronegative. Sequenced sample: PBMCs. The chain employs TRBV29-1 and TRBJ1-2, with 7 bases fitting TRBD1. CDR3 sequence reads: CSVEPGQVAYGYTF. CDR3 coding DNA: TGCAGCGTTGAACCCGGACAGGTGGCCTATGGCTACACCTTC.